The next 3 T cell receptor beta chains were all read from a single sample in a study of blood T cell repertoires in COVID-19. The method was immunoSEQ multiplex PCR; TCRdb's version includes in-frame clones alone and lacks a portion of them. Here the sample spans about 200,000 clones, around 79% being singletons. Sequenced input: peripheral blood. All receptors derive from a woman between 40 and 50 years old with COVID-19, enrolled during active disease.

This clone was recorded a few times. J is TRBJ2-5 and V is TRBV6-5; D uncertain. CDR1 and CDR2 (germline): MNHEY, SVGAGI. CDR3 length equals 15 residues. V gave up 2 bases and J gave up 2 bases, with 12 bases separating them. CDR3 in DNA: TGTGCCAGCAGTTACACTACGAAGCTTCAAGAGACCCAGTACTTC. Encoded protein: CASSYTTKLQETQYF.

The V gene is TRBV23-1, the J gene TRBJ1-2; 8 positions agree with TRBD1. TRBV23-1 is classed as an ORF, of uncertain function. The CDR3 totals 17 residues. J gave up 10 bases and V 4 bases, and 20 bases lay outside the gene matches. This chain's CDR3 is CASSPMETRDRLRPYTF. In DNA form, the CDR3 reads TGCGCCAGCAGTCCTATGGAGACCCGGGACAGGTTGAGGCCCTACACCTTC.

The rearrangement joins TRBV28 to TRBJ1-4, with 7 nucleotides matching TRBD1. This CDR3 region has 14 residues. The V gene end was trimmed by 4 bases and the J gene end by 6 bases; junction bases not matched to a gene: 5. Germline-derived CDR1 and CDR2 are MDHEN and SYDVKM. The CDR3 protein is CASSSSGTDEKLFF. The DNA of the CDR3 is TGTGCCAGCAGTTCATCCGGGACAGATGAAAAACTGTTTTTT.